The 11 T cell receptor beta chains in this list originate from one sample, sequenced in a study of identical twins. One entry per CDR3 protein results from TCRdb running MiXCR on the 5' RACE reads. The table records about 530,000 distinct CDR3 sequences, roughly 15% of them present only once. These data also formed part of another study, on yellow fever vaccine responses in identical twins.

Sample: CD4+ T cells sorted from blood. The receptors here all came from a woman under 30 in good health.

The chain uses TRBV11-2 and TRBJ2-1; D is ambiguous. The length of the CDR3 is 12 residues. The ends were cut back, 3 bases at V and 8 bases at J, with 8 bases in the middle. Germline CDR1 SGHAT, CDR2 FQNNGV. The CDR3 loop reads CASSFVSDEQFF. The DNA for the CDR3 is TGTGCCAGCAGCTTCGTGAGCGATGAGCAGTTCTTC.

The genes are TRBV20-1 and TRBJ2-2; 9 bases are shared with TRBD1. CDR1 and CDR2 (germline): DFQATT, SNEGSKA (reference sequence). The CDR3 has 17 residues. Trimming took 0 bases from V and 1 from J; bases not matched to a gene: 6. The CDR3 loop is CSARDFRDRVNTGELFF. CDR3 nucleotides: TGCAGTGCTAGAGATTTTCGGGACAGGGTGAACACCGGGGAGCTGTTTTTT.

This clonotype showed up just a few times. The rearrangement joins TRBV28 to TRBJ2-7; D is possibly TRBD1 or TRBD2 (5 bases each). Trimming removed 5 bases from V and 1 base from J, with 21 bases in between. The CDR3 length is 17 residues. Germline V lookup: CDR1 MDHEN, CDR2 SYDVKM. The CDR3 protein is CASSLLLGDLASYEQYF. The CDR3, as DNA: TGTGCCAGCAGTCTCCTCCTGGGGGATCTAGCATCCTACGAGCAGTACTTC.

In its sample, this clonotype was seen many times. The chain carries TRBV11-2 and TRBJ2-3, with 10 bases that match TRBD2. The CDR3 runs to 16 residues. J was trimmed by 2 bases and V by 5 bases; bases with no gene match: 7. Per germline, CDR1 SGHAT and CDR2 FQNNGV. The CDR3: CASSGWTSGNTDTQYF. Written as DNA, the CDR3 is TGTGCCAGCAGCGGCTGGACTAGCGGAAACACAGATACGCAGTATTTT.

The chain employs TRBV5-1 and TRBJ2-1; the match to TRBD1 covers 7 bases. The trim removed 7 bases at V and 2 bases at J, leaving 12 bases unmatched. The CDR3 runs 16 residues. Germline-derived CDR1 and CDR2 are SGHRS and YFSETQ. CDR3 in amino acids: CASGMTADRAYNEQFF. The CDR3 nucleotides read TGCGCCAGCGGTATGACCGCCGACAGGGCCTACAATGAGCAGTTCTTC.

In its sample, this clonotype was seen a few times. The chain carries TRBV6-1 and TRBJ2-7; the match to TRBD1 covers 8 bases. V was clipped by 11 bases and J by 0 bases; unmatched bases: 12. This CDR3 contains 15 residues. Germline V gene lookup returns CDR1 MNHNS and CDR2 SASEGT. CDR3 in amino acids: CAVGLGTGLSYEQYF. The CDR3 region has the DNA TGTGCCGTGGGACTCGGGACAGGTCTCTCCTACGAGCAGTACTTC.

The table lists this clonotype with a few counts. V and J are TRBV6-1 and TRBJ2-2; maybe TRBD1 (6 bases). Per the germline V gene, CDR1 is MNHNS and CDR2 is SASEGT. The CDR3 length is 17 residues. V lost 7 bases, J lost 1 base, and 19 bases lay in between. The CDR3 loop reads CASKGEGASWNTGELFF. The CDR3 bases are TGTGCCAGCAAGGGGGAAGGAGCGAGTTGGAACACCGGGGAGCTGTTTTTT.

This clonotype was detected only a few times. The chain employs TRBV14 and TRBJ1-1; no clear D gene. Trimming cost V 4 bases and J 4 bases, with 13 bases left between them. The CDR3 has 14 amino acids. The germline V gene encodes CDR1 SGHDN and CDR2 FVKESK. The DNA for the CDR3 is TGTGCCAGCAGCCTAGCCTTATGGAGCACTGAAGCTTTCTTT. The encoded protein is CASSLALWSTEAFF. The whole variable domain, remainder taken from reference TRBV14 and TRBJ1-1, is EAGVTQFPSHSVIEKGQTVTLRCDPISGHDNLYWYRRVMGKEIKFLLHFVKESKQDESGMPNNRFLAERTGGTYSTLKVQPAELEDSGVYFCASSLALWSTEAFFGQGTRLTVV.

J is TRBJ2-1 and V is TRBV12-3 or TRBV12-4; TRBD2 agrees at 11 bases. The CDR3 is made up of 18 amino acids. The trim removed 11 bases at V and 0 bases at J, leaving 15 bases unmatched. DNA for the CDR3: TGTGCCTGCTGTTTAGCGGGGGGGGTCCTAAGCTCCTACAATGAGCAGTTCTTC. Residues: CACCLAGGVLSSYNEQFF.

This clonotype came up a few times. The rearrangement uses TRBV12-3 or TRBV12-4 and TRBJ2-3; 10 bases map to TRBD2. This CDR3 region has 15 residues. The ends lost 6 bases at V and 5 bases at J; junction bases unmatched: 8. The CDR3 sequence is CASRLTSGVGDTQYF. Here the CDR3 DNA reads TGTGCCAGCAGACTAACTAGCGGGGTGGGAGATACGCAGTATTTT.

V is TRBV28 and J is TRBJ2-7, with 12 bases that match TRBD2. Germline V lookup: CDR1 MDHEN, CDR2 SYDVKM. This CDR3 is built from 16 residues. J was trimmed by 2 bases and V by 3 bases; bases with no gene match: 5. CDR3 residues: CASSFRGLAGTYEQYF. Written as DNA, the CDR3 is TGTGCCAGCAGTTTTCGCGGACTAGCGGGGACCTACGAGCAGTACTTC.